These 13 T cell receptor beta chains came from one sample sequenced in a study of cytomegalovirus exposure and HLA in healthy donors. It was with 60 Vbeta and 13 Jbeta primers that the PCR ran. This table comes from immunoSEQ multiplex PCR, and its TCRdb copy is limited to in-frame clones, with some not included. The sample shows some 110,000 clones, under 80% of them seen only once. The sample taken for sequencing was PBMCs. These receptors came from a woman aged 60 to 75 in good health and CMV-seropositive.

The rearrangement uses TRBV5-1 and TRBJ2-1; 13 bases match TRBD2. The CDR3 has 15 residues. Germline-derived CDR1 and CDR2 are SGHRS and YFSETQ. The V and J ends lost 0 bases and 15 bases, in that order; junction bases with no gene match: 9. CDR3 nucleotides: TGCGCCAGCAGCTTGGGGACTAGCGGGAGAGAGGGCACGTTCTTC. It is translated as CASSLGTSGREGTFF.

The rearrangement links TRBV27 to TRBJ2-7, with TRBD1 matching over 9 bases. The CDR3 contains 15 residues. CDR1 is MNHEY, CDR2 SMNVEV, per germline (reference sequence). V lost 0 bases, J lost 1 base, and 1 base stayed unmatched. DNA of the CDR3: TGTGCCAGCAGTTTATCGACAGGGGGGTCCTACGAGCAGTACTTC. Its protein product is CASSLSTGGSYEQYF.

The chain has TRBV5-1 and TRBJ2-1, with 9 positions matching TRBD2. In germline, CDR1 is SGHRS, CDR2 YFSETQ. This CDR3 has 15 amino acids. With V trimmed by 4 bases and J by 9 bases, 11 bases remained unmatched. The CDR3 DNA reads TGCGCCAGCAGCCCCCAGGCTAGCGGGAACCTTGAGCAGTTCTTC. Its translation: CASSPQASGNLEQFF. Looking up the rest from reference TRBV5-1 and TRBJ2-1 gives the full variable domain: KAGVTQTPRYLIKTRGQQVTLSCSPISGHRSVSWYQQTPGQGLQFLFEYFSETQRNKGNFPGRFSGRQFSNSRSEMNVSTLELGDSALYLCASSPQASGNLEQFFGPGTRLTVL.

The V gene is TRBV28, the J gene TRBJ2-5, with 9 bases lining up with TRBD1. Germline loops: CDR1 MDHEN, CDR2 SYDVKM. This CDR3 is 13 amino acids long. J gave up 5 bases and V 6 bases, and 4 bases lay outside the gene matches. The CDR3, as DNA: TGTGCCAGCAGAAGAGACAGGGGGGAGACCCAGTACTTC. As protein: CASRRDRGETQYF.

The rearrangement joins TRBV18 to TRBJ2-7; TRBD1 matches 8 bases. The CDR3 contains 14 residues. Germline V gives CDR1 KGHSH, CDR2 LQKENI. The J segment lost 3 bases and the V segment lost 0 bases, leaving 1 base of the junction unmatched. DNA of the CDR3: TGTGCCAGCTCACCACCAGGGACAGGCTACGAGCAGTACTTC. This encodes CASSPPGTGYEQYF.

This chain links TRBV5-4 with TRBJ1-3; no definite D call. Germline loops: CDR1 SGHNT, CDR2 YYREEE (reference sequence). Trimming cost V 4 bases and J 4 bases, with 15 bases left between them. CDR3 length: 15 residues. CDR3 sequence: CASSPAGRQGNTIYF. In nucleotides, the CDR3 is TGTGCCAGCAGCCCTGCGGGCCGCCAAGGAAACACCATATATTTT.

The CDR3 sequence is CASGYYRASGNTIYF. For the CDR3, the DNA is TGTGCTAGTGGCTACTACAGGGCTTCTGGAAACACCATATATTTT. V is TRBV12-5 and J is TRBJ1-3, with D possibly matching TRBD1 (6 bases). The V end lost 6 bases, the J end lost 1 base, and 13 bases lay between the germline ends. The CDR3 length is 15 residues. Germline assignment: CDR1 LGHNT and CDR2 FRNRAP.

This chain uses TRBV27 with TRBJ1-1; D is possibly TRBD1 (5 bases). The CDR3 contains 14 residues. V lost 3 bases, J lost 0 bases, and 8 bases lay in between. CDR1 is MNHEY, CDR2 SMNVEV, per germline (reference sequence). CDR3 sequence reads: CASSFKGLNTEAFF. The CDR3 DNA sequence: TGTGCCAGCAGTTTTAAGGGGCTGAACACTGAAGCTTTCTTT.

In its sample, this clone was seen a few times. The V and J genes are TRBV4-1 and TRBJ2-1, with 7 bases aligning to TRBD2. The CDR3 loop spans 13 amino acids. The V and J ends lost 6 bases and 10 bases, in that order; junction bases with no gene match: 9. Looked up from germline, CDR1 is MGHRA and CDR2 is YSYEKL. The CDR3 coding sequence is TGCGCCAGCAGATCATATGGGGGGGACGAGCAGTTCTTC. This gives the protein CASRSYGGDEQFF.

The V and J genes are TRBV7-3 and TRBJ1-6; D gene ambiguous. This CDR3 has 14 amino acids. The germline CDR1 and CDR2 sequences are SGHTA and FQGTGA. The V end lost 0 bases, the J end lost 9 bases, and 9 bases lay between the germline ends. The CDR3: CASSLTYGVSPLHF. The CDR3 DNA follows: TGTGCCAGCAGCTTAACATACGGGGTTTCACCCCTCCACTTT.

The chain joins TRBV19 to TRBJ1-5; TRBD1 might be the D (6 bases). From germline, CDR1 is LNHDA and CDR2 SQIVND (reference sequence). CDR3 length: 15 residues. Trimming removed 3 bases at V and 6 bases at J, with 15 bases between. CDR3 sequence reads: CASSILQGLSQPQHF. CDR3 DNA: TGTGCCAGTAGTATTCTCCAGGGGTTAAGTCAGCCCCAGCATTTT.

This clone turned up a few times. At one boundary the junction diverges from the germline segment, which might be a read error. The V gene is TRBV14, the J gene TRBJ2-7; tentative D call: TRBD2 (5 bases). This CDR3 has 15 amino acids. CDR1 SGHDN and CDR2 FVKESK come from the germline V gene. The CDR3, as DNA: TGTGCCAGCAGTCAAGGAGGATTCACCCTACGGGAGCAGTACTTC. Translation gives CASSQGGFTLREQYF.

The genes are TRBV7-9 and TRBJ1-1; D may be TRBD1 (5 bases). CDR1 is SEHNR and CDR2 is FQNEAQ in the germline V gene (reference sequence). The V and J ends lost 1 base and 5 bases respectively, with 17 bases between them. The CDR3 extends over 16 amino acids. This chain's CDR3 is CASSLGRGARGTEAFF. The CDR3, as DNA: TGTGCCAGCAGCTTAGGCAGAGGGGCGCGGGGTACTGAAGCTTTCTTT.